Given below is one TCR beta chain in context. The sample belongs to a study of blood T cell repertoires in COVID-19. Study context: Samples taken during acute and convalescent COVID-19 were collected in the United States, Italy and Spain. T cells, B-cell-depleted T cells, or PBMCs provided the cDNA or gDNA that served as material.

Trimming cost V 5 bases and J 8 bases; bases outside gene matches: 10. Per the germline V gene, CDR1 is SEHNR and CDR2 is FQNEAQ (reference sequence). This CDR3 has 14 amino acids. Seattle cases were enrolled at active infection and followed longitudinally. In the original processing: Counts of nucleated cells, estimated from reference gene primer amplification, were obtained. Here immunoSEQ multiplex PCR was the method, and the copy in TCRdb shows in-frame clones only, minus some. V and J calls and clone size are as listed in that table; D and trimming were resolved from the DNA. Of under 350,000 clones in the sample, approximately 89% are singletons; the top ten hold 1.5% to 2%.

Sequencing input: peripheral blood. This receptor was obtained from a woman younger than 45 with COVID-19, enrolled during active disease. The rearrangement joins TRBV7-9 to TRBJ1-2; 8 bases are a match to TRBD1. The chain's CDR3 is CASSPAGTGVGYTF. CDR3 bases: TGTGCCAGCAGCCCAGCCGGGACAGGCGTCGGCTACACCTTC.